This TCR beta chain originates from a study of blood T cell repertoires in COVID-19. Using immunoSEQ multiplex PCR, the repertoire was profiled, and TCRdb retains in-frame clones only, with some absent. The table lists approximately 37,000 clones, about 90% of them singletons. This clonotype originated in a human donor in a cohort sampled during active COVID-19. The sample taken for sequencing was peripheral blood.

Here the CDR3 reads CASSSQISGNTIYF. DNA of the CDR3: TGTGCCAGCAGCTCCCAGATCTCTGGAAACACCATATATTTT. The chain joins TRBV7-8 to TRBJ1-3; no definite D call. V gave up 4 bases and J gave up 0 bases, with 7 bases separating them. The germline CDR1 and CDR2 sequences are SGHVS and FQNEAQ. The CDR3 loop spans 14 amino acids.